A selection of T cell receptor beta chains follows, all from one sample in a study of blood T cells in healthy people across ages. TCRdb fed the 5' RACE reads into MiXCR, producing one record per CDR3 protein. The sample lists some 920,000 distinct CDR3 sequences; just over 50% were seen once. Specimen: blood. Receptor source: a woman aged 55-69 years in good health. The CDR3 runs from the conserved cysteine through the conserved F or W. Fields, in order: J gene, D gene, V gene, clone size, CDR3 protein, CDR3 DNA. A D gene is named only where the DNA matches it firmly. Clone size, where shown, is once, few, many, or a class for clones that have expanded.

j_call: TRBJ2-5
d_call: -
v_call: TRBV5-1
clone_size: few
cdr3_aa: CASSSPDVDGETQYF
cdr3_nt: TGCGCCAGCAGCTCCCCGGATGTAGACGGGGAGACCCAGTACTTC

j_call: TRBJ1-1
d_call: TRBD1
v_call: TRBV7-9
clone_size: few
cdr3_aa: CASSSHRTGRPFF
cdr3_nt: TGTGCCAGCAGCTCGCACCGGACAGGGCGTCCTTTCTTT

j_call: TRBJ2-1
d_call: -
v_call: TRBV20-1
clone_size: few
cdr3_aa: CSARGVHESGEQFF
cdr3_nt: TGCAGTGCTAGAGGTGTACACGAATCGGGTGAGCAGTTCTTC

j_call: TRBJ2-3
d_call: -
v_call: TRBV2
clone_size: -
cdr3_aa: CASSERGDSDTQYF
cdr3_nt: TGTGCCAGCAGTGAAAGGGGGGACTCAGATACGCAGTATTTT

j_call: TRBJ1-2
d_call: -
v_call: TRBV5-4
clone_size: -
cdr3_aa: CASSLDRQGGRSGYTF
cdr3_nt: TGTGCCAGCAGCTTGGATAGGCAGGGTGGAAGATCTGGCTACACCTTC

j_call: TRBJ2-2
d_call: -
v_call: TRBV3-1
clone_size: -
cdr3_aa: CASSQGLTGTGELFF
cdr3_nt: TGTGCCAGCAGCCAAGGACTTACAGGGACCGGGGAGCTGTTTTTT

j_call: TRBJ2-3
d_call: TRBD2
v_call: TRBV27
clone_size: -
cdr3_aa: CAMGRGGKGTDTQYF
cdr3_nt: TGTGCCATGGGGAGGGGCGGGAAGGGCACAGATACGCAGTATTTT

j_call: TRBJ2-3
d_call: TRBD1
v_call: TRBV6-6
clone_size: -
cdr3_aa: CAGSWATGPTDTQYF
cdr3_nt: TGTGCCGGCAGTTGGGCGACAGGGCCGACAGATACGCAGTATTTT

j_call: TRBJ2-3
d_call: TRBD2
v_call: TRBV20-1
clone_size: -
cdr3_aa: CSARDRGGRVSTDTQYF
cdr3_nt: TGCAGTGCTAGAGATCGTGGCGGGAGGGTCTCCACAGATACGCAGTATTTT

j_call: TRBJ2-5
d_call: -
v_call: TRBV20-1
clone_size: few
cdr3_aa: CSARVETQYF
cdr3_nt: TGCAGTGCTAGGGTGGAGACCCAGTACTTC

j_call: TRBJ1-2
d_call: -
v_call: TRBV9
clone_size: -
cdr3_aa: CASSSRGGGYTF
cdr3_nt: TGTGCCAGCAGCTCCAGAGGGGGTGGCTACACCTTC

j_call: TRBJ2-7
d_call: TRBD1
v_call: TRBV29-1
clone_size: -
cdr3_aa: CSVEGTAYEQYF
cdr3_nt: TGCAGCGTTGAGGGGACAGCCTACGAGCAGTACTTC

j_call: TRBJ2-5
d_call: -
v_call: TRBV20-1
clone_size: few
cdr3_aa: CSAVLRRGFAETQYF
cdr3_nt: TGCAGTGCTGTGTTGAGGAGGGGCTTTGCAGAGACCCAGTACTTC

j_call: TRBJ2-5
d_call: -
v_call: TRBV29-1
clone_size: few
cdr3_aa: CSVFLGTQYF
cdr3_nt: TGCAGCGTTTTCTTGGGGACCCAGTACTTC

j_call: TRBJ2-5
d_call: -
v_call: TRBV7-9
clone_size: few
cdr3_aa: CASSLRVGSGETQYF
cdr3_nt: TGTGCCAGCAGCTTAAGAGTAGGCAGCGGGGAGACCCAGTACTTC

j_call: TRBJ1-6
d_call: -
v_call: TRBV6-6
clone_size: -
cdr3_aa: CASSSRGNSYNSPLHF
cdr3_nt: TGTGCCAGCTCGTCTAGGGGAAACTCCTATAATTCACCCCTCCACTTT

j_call: TRBJ2-1
d_call: TRBD2
v_call: TRBV20-1
clone_size: few
cdr3_aa: CSARDSSGRSIREQFF
cdr3_nt: TGCAGTGCTAGAGACTCTAGCGGGAGGTCTATCAGGGAGCAGTTCTTC

j_call: TRBJ2-7
d_call: -
v_call: TRBV3-1
clone_size: -
cdr3_aa: CASSQASTRGPYEQYF
cdr3_nt: TGTGCCAGCAGCCAAGCCTCGACTAGGGGTCCCTACGAGCAGTACTTC

j_call: TRBJ1-1
d_call: -
v_call: TRBV10-3
clone_size: few
cdr3_aa: CAISHEGGPNTEAFF
cdr3_nt: TGTGCCATCAGTCACGAGGGCGGTCCGAATACTGAAGCTTTCTTT

j_call: TRBJ2-7
d_call: -
v_call: TRBV20-1
clone_size: -
cdr3_aa: CSAPETHFKVWYF
cdr3_nt: TGCAGTGCCCCGGAGACCCACTTCAAAGTTTGGTACTTC

j_call: TRBJ1-1
d_call: -
v_call: TRBV5-1
clone_size: few
cdr3_aa: CASSLETSAFF
cdr3_nt: TGCGCCAGCAGCTTGGAGACGTCAGCTTTCTTT

j_call: TRBJ2-7
d_call: -
v_call: TRBV10-3
clone_size: many
cdr3_aa: CAISESGYEQYF
cdr3_nt: TGTGCCATCAGTGAGTCCGGATACGAGCAGTACTTC

j_call: TRBJ2-7
d_call: -
v_call: TRBV6-1
clone_size: -
cdr3_aa: CASSTGTDYEQYF
cdr3_nt: TGTGCCAGCTCTACCGGGACGGACTACGAGCAGTACTTC

j_call: TRBJ2-7
d_call: TRBD2
v_call: TRBV27
clone_size: -
cdr3_aa: CASGTSGSNEQYF
cdr3_nt: TGTGCCAGCGGGACTAGCGGGAGCAACGAGCAGTACTTC

j_call: TRBJ2-5
d_call: -
v_call: TRBV3-1
clone_size: few
cdr3_aa: CASSHVSGRGTGETQYF
cdr3_nt: TGTGCCAGCAGCCACGTAAGCGGGCGCGGGACGGGGGAGACCCAGTACTTC

j_call: TRBJ2-7
d_call: -
v_call: TRBV18
clone_size: -
cdr3_aa: CASSPPGAYMAYEQYF
cdr3_nt: TGTGCCAGCTCACCACCGGGGGCTTATATGGCGTACGAGCAGTACTTC

j_call: TRBJ2-2
d_call: -
v_call: TRBV6-2/TRBV6-3
clone_size: -
cdr3_aa: CASKAPRDTGELFF
cdr3_nt: TGTGCCAGCAAAGCGCCCAGGGACACCGGGGAGCTGTTTTTT

j_call: TRBJ2-4
d_call: -
v_call: TRBV7-9
clone_size: -
cdr3_aa: CASSHPGPNIQYF
cdr3_nt: TGTGCCAGCAGCCATCCAGGCCCAAACATTCAGTACTTC

j_call: TRBJ2-7
d_call: TRBD1
v_call: TRBV10-3
clone_size: -
cdr3_aa: CAINPGQGSYEQYF
cdr3_nt: TGTGCCATCAATCCGGGACAGGGGTCCTACGAGCAGTACTTC

j_call: TRBJ2-5
d_call: TRBD1
v_call: TRBV28
clone_size: -
cdr3_aa: CASSSEGTGARETQYF
cdr3_nt: TGTGCCAGCAGCTCCGAGGGGACAGGGGCTCGGGAGACCCAGTACTTC

j_call: TRBJ2-3
d_call: TRBD2
v_call: TRBV28
clone_size: few
cdr3_aa: CASSRPWAGESTDTQYF
cdr3_nt: TGTGCCAGCAGTCGCCCCTGGGCGGGAGAAAGCACAGATACGCAGTATTTT

j_call: TRBJ2-7
d_call: -
v_call: TRBV6-5
clone_size: -
cdr3_aa: CASSYQTSQYF
cdr3_nt: TGTGCCAGCAGTTACCAAACGTCCCAGTACTTC

j_call: TRBJ2-2
d_call: TRBD1
v_call: TRBV4-1
clone_size: few
cdr3_aa: CASSSTGSTGELFF
cdr3_nt: TGCGCCAGCAGTTCGACAGGGAGCACCGGGGAGCTGTTTTTT

j_call: TRBJ2-3
d_call: -
v_call: TRBV29-1
clone_size: many
cdr3_aa: CSVLASGDTQYF
cdr3_nt: TGCAGCGTATTAGCTTCAGGGGATACGCAGTATTTT

j_call: TRBJ1-4
d_call: -
v_call: TRBV2
clone_size: few
cdr3_aa: CASSEPRWGSPTNEKLFF
cdr3_nt: TGTGCCAGCAGTGAGCCCCGCTGGGGGAGTCCAACTAATGAAAAACTGTTTTTT

j_call: TRBJ2-7
d_call: -
v_call: TRBV4-1
clone_size: -
cdr3_aa: CASSQDRRGTYNEQYF
cdr3_nt: TGCGCCAGCAGCCAAGATCGGCGAGGGACCTACAATGAGCAGTACTTC

j_call: TRBJ2-7
d_call: -
v_call: TRBV20-1
clone_size: few
cdr3_aa: CSASGRYEQYF
cdr3_nt: TGCAGTGCTAGTGGGCGCTACGAGCAGTACTTC

j_call: TRBJ1-5
d_call: -
v_call: TRBV20-1
clone_size: -
cdr3_aa: CSAPSGGAQHF
cdr3_nt: TGCAGTGCTCCCTCCGGGGGAGCCCAGCATTTT

j_call: TRBJ2-7
d_call: -
v_call: TRBV20-1
clone_size: -
cdr3_aa: CSARHQGQGHYEQYF
cdr3_nt: TGCAGTGCTAGACACCAGGGGCAAGGTCACTACGAGCAGTACTTC

j_call: TRBJ2-1
d_call: TRBD1
v_call: TRBV6-2/TRBV6-3
clone_size: -
cdr3_aa: CASNTGGPNNEQFF
cdr3_nt: TGTGCCAGCAATACAGGGGGACCGAACAATGAGCAGTTCTTC

j_call: TRBJ2-3
d_call: TRBD1
v_call: TRBV12-3/TRBV12-4
clone_size: -
cdr3_aa: CASSSYRGISTDTQYF
cdr3_nt: TGTGCCAGCAGTTCCTACAGGGGGATCAGCACAGATACGCAGTATTTT

j_call: TRBJ2-4
d_call: -
v_call: TRBV7-2
clone_size: -
cdr3_aa: CASSLGGGYKNIQYF
cdr3_nt: TGTGCCAGCAGCTTAGGTGGGGGTTACAAAAACATTCAGTACTTC

j_call: TRBJ2-4
d_call: -
v_call: TRBV6-6
clone_size: -
cdr3_aa: CASSLGGNKNIQYF
cdr3_nt: TGTGCCAGCAGCCTGGGGGGTAACAAAAACATTCAGTACTTC

j_call: TRBJ2-7
d_call: -
v_call: TRBV4-3
clone_size: many
cdr3_aa: CASSQEGWDEQYF
cdr3_nt: TGCGCCAGCAGCCAAGAGGGGTGGGACGAGCAGTACTTC

j_call: TRBJ2-1
d_call: -
v_call: TRBV7-2
clone_size: -
cdr3_aa: CASSYRGGLSETQFF
cdr3_nt: TGTGCCAGCAGCTACAGGGGGGGATTGTCGGAGACCCAGTTCTTC

j_call: TRBJ2-1
d_call: TRBD1
v_call: TRBV7-2
clone_size: -
cdr3_aa: CASRIKTGSVGNEQFF
cdr3_nt: TGTGCCAGCAGGATTAAGACAGGGAGTGTGGGCAATGAGCAGTTCTTC

j_call: TRBJ1-2
d_call: TRBD1
v_call: TRBV20-1
clone_size: -
cdr3_aa: CSASTGRSGYTF
cdr3_nt: TGCAGTGCTTCGACAGGGCGAAGTGGCTACACCTTC

j_call: TRBJ2-7
d_call: -
v_call: TRBV18
clone_size: -
cdr3_aa: CASSPDWCGEQYF
cdr3_nt: TGTGCCAGCTCACCTGACTGGTGTGGCGAGCAGTACTTC

j_call: TRBJ1-2
d_call: -
v_call: TRBV3-1
clone_size: -
cdr3_aa: CASSHLGSDGYTF
cdr3_nt: TGTGCCAGCAGCCATCTCGGGTCGGATGGCTACACCTTC

j_call: TRBJ2-3
d_call: TRBD2
v_call: TRBV28
clone_size: -
cdr3_aa: CASSFGAGGDDTQYF
cdr3_nt: TGTGCCAGCAGTTTTGGGGCGGGAGGCGATGATACGCAGTATTTT

j_call: TRBJ1-2
d_call: TRBD1
v_call: TRBV12-3/TRBV12-4
clone_size: few
cdr3_aa: CASSVADRPNYGYTF
cdr3_nt: TGTGCCAGCAGTGTAGCGGACAGGCCTAACTATGGCTACACCTTC

j_call: TRBJ2-7
d_call: TRBD2
v_call: TRBV12-3/TRBV12-4
clone_size: -
cdr3_aa: CASSASGRGNYEQYF
cdr3_nt: TGTGCCAGCAGTGCTAGCGGGCGTGGGAACTACGAGCAGTACTTC

j_call: TRBJ2-3
d_call: TRBD1
v_call: TRBV20-1
clone_size: -
cdr3_aa: CSARRGQGVRNTQYF
cdr3_nt: TGCAGTGCTCGCCGGGGACAGGGGGTTAGAAATACGCAGTATTTT

j_call: TRBJ2-1
d_call: TRBD2
v_call: TRBV7-2
clone_size: few
cdr3_aa: CASSRSGSAYNEQFF
cdr3_nt: TGTGCCAGCAGCCGAAGCGGGAGTGCCTACAATGAGCAGTTCTTC

j_call: TRBJ2-7
d_call: -
v_call: TRBV3-1
clone_size: -
cdr3_aa: CASSQGSGRVSYEQYF
cdr3_nt: TGTGCCAGCAGCCAAGGCTCCGGGAGAGTATCCTACGAGCAGTACTTC

j_call: TRBJ2-5
d_call: TRBD1
v_call: TRBV7-3
clone_size: -
cdr3_aa: CASSPDRALAKETQYF
cdr3_nt: TGTGCCAGCAGCCCCGACAGGGCGCTAGCAAAAGAGACCCAGTACTTC

j_call: TRBJ2-7
d_call: TRBD2
v_call: TRBV30
clone_size: -
cdr3_aa: CAWSTGREYEQYF
cdr3_nt: TGTGCCTGGAGTACCGGGAGGGAGTACGAGCAGTACTTC

j_call: TRBJ2-6
d_call: -
v_call: TRBV27
clone_size: few
cdr3_aa: CASSFKTGANVLTF
cdr3_nt: TGTGCCAGCAGTTTCAAGACTGGGGCCAACGTCCTGACTTTC

j_call: TRBJ2-3
d_call: -
v_call: TRBV6-5
clone_size: few
cdr3_aa: CASREIGTDTQYF
cdr3_nt: TGTGCCAGTCGGGAGATCGGGACAGATACGCAGTATTTT